The T cell receptor beta chain described here comes from a study of T cells after posttransplantation cyclophosphamide. Germline CDR1 is SGHTA and CDR2 is FQGTGA. The CDR3 extends over 21 amino acids. Losses at the gene ends were 0 bases for V and 0 bases for J; bases not matched to a gene: 15. In its sample, this clone was seen many times. No antigen is known for it. The method was immunoSEQ multiplex PCR; TCRdb's version includes in-frame clones alone and lacks a portion of them. The sample yields around 44,000 clones, without any singletons. Study-level points and caveats: Later post-transplant blood repertoires were often dominated by donor CD8+ memory clones.

This receptor was identified in a man in his forties in good health, CMV-negative, and a related stem cell transplant donor. This chain connects TRBV7-3 to TRBJ2-3, with 10 positions matching TRBD2. The sample comprised PBMCs. CDR3 region: CASSLTLTWTSGGTSTDTQYF. The CDR3 region has the DNA TGTGCCAGCAGCTTAACGTTAACTTGGACTAGCGGTGGTACAAGCACAGATACGCAGTATTTT.